The source of this T cell receptor (beta chain) is a study of tumor-infiltrating lymphocytes in oesophageal squamous cell carcinoma. This clonotype was seen many times. The length of the CDR3 is 14 residues. In germline, CDR1 is SGHTS, CDR2 YDEGEE. The V segment lost 3 bases and the J segment 2 bases; nucleotides outside the gene matches: 2. TCRdb ran MiXCR on the PCR reads and lists one entry per CDR3 protein. In the table there are 18,000 or so distinct CDR3 sequences, under 45% of which are singletons. The source is a male donor with esophageal squamous cell carcinoma. Sequencing was carried out using esophageal tumor tissue. The chain recombines TRBV5-8 with TRBJ2-5; 9 bases align to TRBD2. The CDR3: CASSSTSGQETQYF. CDR3 nucleotides: TGTGCCAGCAGCTCGACTAGCGGACAAGAGACCCAGTACTTC.